The entry that follows covers one T cell receptor beta chain sequence. What it binds is not known. The sample belongs to a study of cytomegalovirus exposure and HLA in healthy donors. Whole-study context: A prior study identified 117 million unique TCR beta sequences from 150 million to 200 million T cells.

Trimming removed 4 bases from V and 2 bases from J; junction bases left unmatched: 6. CDR3 length: 16 residues. CDR1 is MGHRA and CDR2 is YSYEKL in the germline V gene. With 60 Vbeta and 13 Jbeta primers, the PCR was carried out. Original processing notes: Approximately 86 million unique TCR beta chains, roughly 10 million shared, were counted in a later analysis. Libraries were prepared by immunoSEQ multiplex PCR; TCRdb keeps only in-frame clonotypes and omits some of them. V and J calls and clone size are copied from that table; D and trimming were computed from the DNA. The sample comprises fewer than 200,000 clones, roughly 80% of which are singletons, and around 6.7% rests with the top ten. Study-wide points: HLA allele associations emerged for under 20,000 TCR beta sequences in a later analysis, at 0.05 false discovery rate.

This receptor was taken from a woman in her 30s in good health and CMV-seropositive. V usage is TRBV4-1 and J usage is TRBJ2-3, with 10 positions matching TRBD1. The specimen was PBMCs. The CDR3 DNA follows: TGCGCCAGCAGCCGCCCGGGACAGGGGTACACAGATACGCAGTATTTT. It is translated as CASSRPGQGYTDTQYF.